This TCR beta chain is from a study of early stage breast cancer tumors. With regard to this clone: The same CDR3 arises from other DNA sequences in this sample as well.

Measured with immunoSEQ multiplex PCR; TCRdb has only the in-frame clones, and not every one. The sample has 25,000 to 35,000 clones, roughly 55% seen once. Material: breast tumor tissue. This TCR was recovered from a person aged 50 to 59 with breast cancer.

Here the CDR3 reads CASSEGQGDTGELFF. CDR3 in DNA: TGTGCCAGCAGTGAAGGTCAGGGGGACACCGGGGAGCTGTTTTTT. The chain couples TRBV2 to TRBJ2-2, with 7 bases fitting TRBD1. After removal of 1 base from V and 3 bases from J, the junction contained 2 bases not matched to a gene. From germline, CDR1 is SNHLY and CDR2 FYNNEI. The CDR3 extends over 15 amino acids.